Listed below are T cell receptor beta chains from one sample, sequenced in a study of siplizumab effects on memory and regulatory T cells. Generated by immunoSEQ multiplex PCR, the TCRdb table keeps only in-frame clones and is missing some. Among about 87,000 clones, more than 80% were seen once, and the ten largest hold roughly 15%. The sample was CD4+ T cells sorted from blood. Receptors originate from a human donor in good health. CDR3s include the opening cysteine and the closing phenylalanine or tryptophan. The D gene is left open where the match is weak. Size is stated for part of the rows, as once, few or many counts, or as a class when the clone is expanded.

-	TRBJ1-4	-	TRBV30	CAWTPGGSAWDTNEKLFF	TGTGCCTGGACCCCGGGGGGGTCCGCGTGGGACACTAATGAAAAACTGTTTTTT
-	TRBJ1-2	-	TRBV6-1	CASSEAPSVYGYTF	TGTGCCAGCAGTGAAGCGCCGTCAGTCTATGGCTACACCTTC
-	TRBJ2-5	-	TRBV18	CATSAVPGETQYF	TGTGCCACCTCCGCGGTCCCAGGAGAGACCCAGTACTTC
TRBD2	TRBJ2-7	-	TRBV6-5	CASSRGGNEQYF	TGTGCCAGCAGCCGGGGGGGGAACGAGCAGTACTTC
TRBD1	TRBJ1-5	-	TRBV7-3	CASSLNPFDREAQPQHF	TGTGCCAGCAGCTTAAACCCCTTCGACAGGGAGGCTCAGCCCCAGCATTTT
TRBD1	TRBJ2-3	few	TRBV6-5	CASKTGGDTQYF	TGTGCCAGCAAGACAGGGGGAGATACGCAGTATTTT
TRBD2	TRBJ2-3	once	TRBV30	CAWAGTSGPTDTQYF	TGTGCCTGGGCCGGGACTAGCGGACCCACGGATACGCAGTATTTT
TRBD1	TRBJ2-1	-	TRBV7-9	CASSLASDRDNEQFF	TGTGCCAGCAGCTTAGCCTCGGACAGGGATAATGAGCAGTTCTTC
TRBD2	TRBJ2-1	once	TRBV7-9	CASSELAGGVNEQFF	TGTGCCAGCAGCGAACTAGCGGGAGGAGTGAATGAGCAGTTCTTC
-	TRBJ2-3	-	TRBV7-2	CASSSRPVETDTQYF	TGTGCCAGCAGCTCTCGACCTGTAGAAACAGATACGCAGTATTTT
TRBD1	TRBJ1-1	-	TRBV5-4	CASSLPRAQGVSAEAFF	TGTGCCAGCAGCCTACCTCGGGCACAGGGGGTCTCAGCTGAAGCTTTCTTT
-	TRBJ2-3	-	TRBV29-1	CSVVGQVGVDTQYF	TGCAGCGTTGTTGGCCAAGTGGGAGTAGATACGCAGTATTTT
TRBD1	TRBJ1-3	-	TRBV19	CASSVSGGGNTIYF	TGTGCCAGTAGTGTGTCAGGGGGAGGAAACACCATATATTTT
-	TRBJ2-1	-	TRBV19	CASSIEGAGSYNEQFF	TGTGCCAGTAGTATAGAGGGGGCAGGATCCTACAATGAGCAGTTCTTC
-	TRBJ2-1	-	TRBV25-1	CASSERPSGGGNEQFF	TGTGCCAGCAGTGAAAGGCCCTCGGGTGGGGGCAATGAGCAGTTCTTC
TRBD2	TRBJ2-2	-	TRBV4-1	CASSQGLAGGPRFGELFF	TGCGCCAGCAGCCAAGGGCTAGCGGGAGGGCCACGTTTCGGGGAGCTGTTTTTT